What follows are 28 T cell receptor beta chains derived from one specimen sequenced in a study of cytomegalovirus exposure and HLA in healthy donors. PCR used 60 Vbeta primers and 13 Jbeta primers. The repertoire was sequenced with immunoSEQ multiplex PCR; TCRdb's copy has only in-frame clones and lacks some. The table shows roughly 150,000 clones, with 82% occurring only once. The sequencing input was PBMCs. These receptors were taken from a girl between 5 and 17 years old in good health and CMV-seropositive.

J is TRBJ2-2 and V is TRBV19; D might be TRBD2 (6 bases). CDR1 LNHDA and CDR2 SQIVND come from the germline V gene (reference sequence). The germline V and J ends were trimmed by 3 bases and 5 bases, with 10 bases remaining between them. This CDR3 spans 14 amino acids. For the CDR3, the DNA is TGTGCCAGTAGTATGGAGGGAGAGACCGGGGAGCTGTTTTTT. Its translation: CASSMEGETGELFF.

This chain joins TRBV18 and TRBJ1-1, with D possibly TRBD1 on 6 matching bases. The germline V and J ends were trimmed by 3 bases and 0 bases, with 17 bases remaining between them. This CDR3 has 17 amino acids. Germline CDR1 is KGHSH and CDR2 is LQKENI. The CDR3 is CASSPSRDKVMNTEAFF. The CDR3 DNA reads TGTGCCAGCTCACCTTCCCGGGACAAAGTTATGAACACTGAAGCTTTCTTT.

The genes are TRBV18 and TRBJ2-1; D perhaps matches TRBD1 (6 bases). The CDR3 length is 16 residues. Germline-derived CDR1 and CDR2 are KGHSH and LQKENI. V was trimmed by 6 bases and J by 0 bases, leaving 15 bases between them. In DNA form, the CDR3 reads TGTGCCAGCTCGTCCGAGGACAGTAACTCCTACAATGAGCAGTTCTTC. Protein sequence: CASSSEDSNSYNEQFF.

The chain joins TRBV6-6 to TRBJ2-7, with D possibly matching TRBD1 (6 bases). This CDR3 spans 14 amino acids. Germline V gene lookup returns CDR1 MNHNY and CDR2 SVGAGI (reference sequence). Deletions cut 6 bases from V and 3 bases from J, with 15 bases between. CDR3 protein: CASSSRDKDYEQYF. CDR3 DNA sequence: TGTGCCAGCAGCAGCCGGGACAAAGACTACGAGCAGTACTTC.

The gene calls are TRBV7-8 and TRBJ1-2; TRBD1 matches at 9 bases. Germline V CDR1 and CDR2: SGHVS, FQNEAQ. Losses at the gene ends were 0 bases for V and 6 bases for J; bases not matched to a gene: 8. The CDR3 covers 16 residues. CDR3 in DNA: TGTGCCAGCAGCTTAGCTCTGCACAGGGGGCGCGATGGCTACACCTTC. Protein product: CASSLALHRGRDGYTF.

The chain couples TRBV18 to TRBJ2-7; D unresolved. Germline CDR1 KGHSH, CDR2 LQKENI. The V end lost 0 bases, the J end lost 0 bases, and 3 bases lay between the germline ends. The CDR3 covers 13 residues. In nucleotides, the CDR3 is TGTGCCAGCTCACCACCCAACTCCTACGAGCAGTACTTC. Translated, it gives CASSPPNSYEQYF.

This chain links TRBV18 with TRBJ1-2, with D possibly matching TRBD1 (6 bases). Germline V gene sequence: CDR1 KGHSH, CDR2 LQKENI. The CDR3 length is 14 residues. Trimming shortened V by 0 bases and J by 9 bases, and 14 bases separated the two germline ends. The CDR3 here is CASSPPGAVPSYTF. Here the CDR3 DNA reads TGTGCCAGCTCACCACCGGGGGCCGTACCAAGCTACACCTTC.

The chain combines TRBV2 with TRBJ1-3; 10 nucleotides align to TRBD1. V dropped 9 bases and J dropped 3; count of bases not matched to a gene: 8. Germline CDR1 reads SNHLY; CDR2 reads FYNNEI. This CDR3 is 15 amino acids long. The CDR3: CARNRDRGRGNTIYF. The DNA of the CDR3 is TGTGCCAGGAACCGGGACAGGGGACGTGGAAACACCATATATTTT.

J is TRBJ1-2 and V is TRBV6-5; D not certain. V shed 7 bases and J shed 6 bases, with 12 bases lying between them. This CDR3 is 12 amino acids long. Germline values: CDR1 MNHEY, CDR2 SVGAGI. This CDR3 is CASIGQPNGYTF. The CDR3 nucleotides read TGTGCCAGCATTGGGCAGCCAAATGGCTACACCTTC.

The CDR3 DNA reads TGCGCCAGCAGCCGCCGCGAGGGATATCAGCCCCAGCATTTT. Protein product: CASSRREGYQPQHF. The chain links TRBV4-3 to TRBJ1-5; D not resolved. CDR1 and CDR2 (germline): LGHNA, YSLEER. The CDR3 is 14 amino acids. V gave up 4 bases and J gave up 5 bases, with 12 bases separating them.

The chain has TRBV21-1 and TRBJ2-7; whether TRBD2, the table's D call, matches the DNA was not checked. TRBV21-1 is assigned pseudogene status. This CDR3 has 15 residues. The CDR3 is CASSKGAGRGYEQYF. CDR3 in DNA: TGTGCCAGCAGCAAAGGGGCGGGACGGGGCTACGAGCAGTACTTC.

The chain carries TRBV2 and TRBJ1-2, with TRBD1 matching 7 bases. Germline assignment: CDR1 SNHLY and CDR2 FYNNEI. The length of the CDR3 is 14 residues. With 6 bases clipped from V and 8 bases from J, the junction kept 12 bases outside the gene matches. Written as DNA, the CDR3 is TGTGCCAGCAGCGAACTACAGGGGCAAGGGGGCTACACCTTC. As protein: CASSELQGQGGYTF.

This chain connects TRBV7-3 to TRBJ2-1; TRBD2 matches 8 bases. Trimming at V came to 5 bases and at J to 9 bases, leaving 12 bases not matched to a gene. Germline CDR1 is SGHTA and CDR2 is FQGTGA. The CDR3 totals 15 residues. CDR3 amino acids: CASSRPRGGAVEQFF. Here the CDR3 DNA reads TGTGCCAGCAGCCGGCCTCGGGGGGGGGCCGTTGAGCAGTTCTTC. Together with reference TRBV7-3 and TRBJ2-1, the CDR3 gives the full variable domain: GAGVSQTPSNKVTEKGKYVELRCDPISGHTALYWYRQSLGQGPEFLIYFQGTGAADDSGLPNDRFFAVRPEGSVSTLKIQRTERGDSAVYLCASSRPRGGAVEQFFGPGTRLTVL.

CDR3 region: CASIGRAKNIQYF. The CDR3 DNA sequence: TGTGCCAGCATCGGGAGGGCCAAAAACATTCAGTACTTC. The chain uses TRBV6-5 and TRBJ2-4; 7 nucleotides align to TRBD2. CDR1 is MNHEY, CDR2 SVGAGI, per germline. Trimming removed 7 bases from V and 1 base from J; junction bases left unmatched: 1. The CDR3 runs 13 residues.

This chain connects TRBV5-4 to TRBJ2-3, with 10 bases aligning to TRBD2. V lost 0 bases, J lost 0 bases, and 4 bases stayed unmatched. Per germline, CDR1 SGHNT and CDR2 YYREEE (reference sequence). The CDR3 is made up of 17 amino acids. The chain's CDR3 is CASSLGTSGRSTDTQYF. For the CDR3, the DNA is TGTGCCAGCAGCTTGGGGACTAGCGGTAGGAGCACAGATACGCAGTATTTT.

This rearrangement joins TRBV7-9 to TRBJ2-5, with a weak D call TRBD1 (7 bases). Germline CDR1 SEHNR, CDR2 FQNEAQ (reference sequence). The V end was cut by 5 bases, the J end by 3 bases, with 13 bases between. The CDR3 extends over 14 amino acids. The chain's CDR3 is CASSPRGTEETQYF. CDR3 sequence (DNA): TGTGCCAGCAGCCCCCGGGGGACAGAAGAGACCCAGTACTTC.

The CDR3 is CASSSGQGRGYTEAFF. CDR3 in DNA: TGCGCCAGCAGCTCCGGACAGGGCCGGGGATACACTGAAGCTTTCTTT. The chain joins TRBV5-1 to TRBJ1-1; 8 bases fit TRBD1. V lost 3 bases to trimming and J lost 3 bases; unmatched junction nucleotides: 10. This CDR3 has 16 residues. Germline-derived CDR1 and CDR2 are SGHRS and YFSETQ.

The CDR3 is CASSRTSGANEQFF. The CDR3 DNA reads TGTGCCAGCAGTCGGACTAGCGGGGCCAATGAGCAGTTCTTC. This chain connects TRBV5-6 to TRBJ2-1; 12 bases match TRBD2. There are 14 residues in the CDR3. Germline V lookup: CDR1 SGHDT, CDR2 YYEEEE. Trimming removed 5 bases from V and 6 bases from J; junction bases left unmatched: 3. Filled out from reference TRBV5-6 and TRBJ2-1, the complete variable domain reads DAGVTQSPTHLIKTRGQQVTLRCSPKSGHDTVSWYQQALGQGPQFIFQYYEEEERQRGNFPDRFSGHQFPNYSSELNVNALLLGDSALYLCASSRTSGANEQFFGPGTRLTVL.

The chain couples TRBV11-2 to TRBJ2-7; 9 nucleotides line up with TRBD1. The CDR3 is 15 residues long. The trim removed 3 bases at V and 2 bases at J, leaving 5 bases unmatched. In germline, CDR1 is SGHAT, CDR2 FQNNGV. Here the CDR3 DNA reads TGTGCCAGCAGCTTCGGGACAGGGCACACCTACGAGCAGTACTTC. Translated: CASSFGTGHTYEQYF.

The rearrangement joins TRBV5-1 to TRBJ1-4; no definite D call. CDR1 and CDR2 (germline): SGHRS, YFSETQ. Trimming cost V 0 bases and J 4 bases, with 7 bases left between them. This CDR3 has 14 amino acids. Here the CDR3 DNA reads TGCGCCAGCAGCTTGGACGGGAATAATGAAAAACTGTTTTTT. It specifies CASSLDGNNEKLFF.

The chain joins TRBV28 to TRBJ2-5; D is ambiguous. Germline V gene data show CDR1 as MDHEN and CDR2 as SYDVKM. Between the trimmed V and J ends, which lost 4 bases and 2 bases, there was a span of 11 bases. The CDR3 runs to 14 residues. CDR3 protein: CASSSGTRQETQYF. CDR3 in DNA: TGTGCCAGCAGTTCTGGCACCAGACAAGAGACCCAGTACTTC. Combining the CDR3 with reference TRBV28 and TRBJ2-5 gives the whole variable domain DVKVTQSSRYLVKRTGEKVFLECVQDMDHENMFWYRQDPGLGLRLIYFSYDVKMKEKGDIPEGYSVSREKKERFSLILESASTNQTSMYLCASSSGTRQETQYFGPGTRLLVL.

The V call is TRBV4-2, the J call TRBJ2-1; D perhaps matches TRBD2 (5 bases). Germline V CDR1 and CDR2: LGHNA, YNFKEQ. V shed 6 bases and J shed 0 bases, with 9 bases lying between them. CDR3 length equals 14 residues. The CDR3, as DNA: TGTGCCAGCAGTCTGGGGAGCTCCTACAATGAGCAGTTCTTC. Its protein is CASSLGSSYNEQFF.

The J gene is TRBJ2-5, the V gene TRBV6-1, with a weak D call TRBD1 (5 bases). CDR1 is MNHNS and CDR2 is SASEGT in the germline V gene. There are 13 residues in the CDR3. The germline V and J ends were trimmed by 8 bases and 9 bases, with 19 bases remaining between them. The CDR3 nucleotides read TGTGCCAGCCTCGTCAGGGTAGGGTCGGCCCAGTACTTC. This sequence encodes CASLVRVGSAQYF.

This chain's CDR3 is CASSPDLAGGVPYEQYF. CDR3 bases: TGTGCCAGCAGCCCCGACCTAGCGGGGGGAGTACCATACGAGCAGTACTTC. The gene calls are TRBV27 and TRBJ2-7; TRBD2 matches at 11 bases. Germline CDR1 is MNHEY and CDR2 is SMNVEV (reference sequence). CDR3 length: 17 residues. The V segment lost 6 bases and the J segment 4 bases; nucleotides outside the gene matches: 14.

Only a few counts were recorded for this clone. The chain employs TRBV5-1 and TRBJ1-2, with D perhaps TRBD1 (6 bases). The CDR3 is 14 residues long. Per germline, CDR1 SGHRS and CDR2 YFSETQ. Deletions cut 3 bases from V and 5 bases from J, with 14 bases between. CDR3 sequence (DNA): TGCGCCAGCAGCTCTTCACAGGGACCTTATGGCTACACCTTC. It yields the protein CASSSSQGPYGYTF. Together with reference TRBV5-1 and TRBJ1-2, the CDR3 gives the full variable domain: KAGVTQTPRYLIKTRGQQVTLSCSPISGHRSVSWYQQTPGQGLQFLFEYFSETQRNKGNFPGRFSGRQFSNSRSEMNVSTLELGDSALYLCASSSSQGPYGYTFGSGTRLTVV.

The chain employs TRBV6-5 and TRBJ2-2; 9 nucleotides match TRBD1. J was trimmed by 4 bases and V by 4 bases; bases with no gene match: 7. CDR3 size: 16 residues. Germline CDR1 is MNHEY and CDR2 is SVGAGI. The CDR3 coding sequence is TGTGCCAGCAGTTCCGTACAGGGGGCCGGCACCGGGGAGCTGTTTTTT. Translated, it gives CASSSVQGAGTGELFF.

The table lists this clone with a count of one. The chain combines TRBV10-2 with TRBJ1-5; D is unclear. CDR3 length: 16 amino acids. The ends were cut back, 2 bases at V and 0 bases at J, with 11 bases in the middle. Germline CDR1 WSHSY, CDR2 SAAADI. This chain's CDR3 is CASSEGPTLSNQPQHF. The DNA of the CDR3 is TGCGCCAGCAGTGAGGGGCCAACCCTTAGCAATCAGCCCCAGCATTTT.

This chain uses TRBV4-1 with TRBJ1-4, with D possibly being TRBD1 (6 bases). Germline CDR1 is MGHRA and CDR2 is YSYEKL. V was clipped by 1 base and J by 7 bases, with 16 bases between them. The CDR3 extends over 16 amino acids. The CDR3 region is CASSQAPGEGAEKLFF. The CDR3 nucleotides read TGCGCCAGCAGCCAAGCCCCAGGGGAAGGGGCTGAAAAACTGTTTTTT.